Below are 18 T cell receptor beta chains sequenced from a single sample in a study of shared clonotypes between healthy human individuals (dated by TCRdb to 2018 to 2020). Libraries were made using the immunoSEQ multiplex PCR assay. Held by TCRdb, this immuneACCESS table contains in-frame sequences only and omits some clones. Under half of the omission traces to an unresolved V gene where checked; the cause of the rest is unknown. The sample has around 1.4 million clones on record, 98% of them singletons. The ten largest account for approximately 0.38% of the sample. The sequenced material came from naive CD4+ T cells sorted from blood. The cell subset or site label, as the study defines it: CD45RA+ positively selected. These TCRs come from a man younger than 45 in good health.

The chain joins TRBV28 to TRBJ2-7; D may be TRBD2 (6 bases). Per the germline V gene, CDR1 is MDHEN and CDR2 is SYDVKM. The length of the CDR3 is 14 residues. V gave up 2 bases and J gave up 2 bases, with 10 bases separating them. The CDR3 DNA follows: TGTGCCAGCAGTTTACTAGCGCCTACCTACGAGCAGTACTTC. This gives the protein CASSLLAPTYEQYF.

This chain joins TRBV18 and TRBJ2-3; no clear D gene. Germline V gene lookup returns CDR1 KGHSH and CDR2 LQKENI. Trimming pared 4 bases from V and 2 bases from J, leaving 10 bases between. The CDR3 loop spans 14 amino acids. The chain's CDR3 is CASSLHVVTDTQYF. The CDR3 nucleotides read TGTGCCAGCTCACTTCACGTGGTCACAGATACGCAGTATTTT.

The chain has TRBV4-1 and TRBJ2-2, with TRBD2 matching 10 bases. CDR3 size: 17 residues. Per germline, CDR1 MGHRA and CDR2 YSYEKL. The V segment lost 3 bases and the J segment 4 bases; nucleotides outside the gene matches: 8. The CDR3 spells CASSQDSSGSSTGELFF. Written as DNA, the CDR3 is TGCGCCAGCAGCCAGGATTCTAGCGGGAGCTCCACCGGGGAGCTGTTTTTT.

The chain has TRBV29-1 and TRBJ2-5; D may be TRBD1 (6 bases). The CDR3 extends over 12 amino acids. Between the trimmed V and J ends, which lost 8 bases and 2 bases, there was a span of 12 bases. From germline, CDR1 is SQVTM and CDR2 ANQGSEA. CDR3 DNA: TGCAGCCTAGTGGGGGCTCAAGAGACCCAGTACTTC. This sequence encodes CSLVGAQETQYF.

Here the CDR3 reads CASSDFRDTTDTQYF. For the CDR3, the DNA is TGTGCCAGCAGCGATTTCCGGGACACCACAGATACGCAGTATTTT. The J gene is TRBJ2-3, the V gene TRBV28; D may be TRBD1 (6 bases). This CDR3 contains 15 residues. Deletions cut 6 bases from V and 2 bases from J, with 15 bases between. Germline V gene lookup returns CDR1 MDHEN and CDR2 SYDVKM.

The rearrangement uses TRBV5-4 and TRBJ2-6; tentatively, D is TRBD1 or TRBD2 (9 bases each). The germline V gene has CDR1 SGHNT and CDR2 YYREEE (reference sequence). This CDR3 is 18 amino acids long. V was cut by 10 bases and J by 3 bases, with 26 bases left in between. As DNA, the CDR3 is TGTGCCTCCGTGAGCGGGGGGACAGGGCCAGGTGGGGCCAACGTCCTGACTTTC. Its translation is CASVSGGTGPGGANVLTF. Looking up the rest from reference TRBV5-4 and TRBJ2-6 gives the full variable domain: ETGVTQSPTHLIKTRGQQVTLRCSSQSGHNTVSWYQQALGQGPQFIFQYYREEENGRGNFPPRFSGLQFPNYSSELNVNALELDDSALYLCASVSGGTGPGGANVLTFGAGSRLTVL.

The rearrangement joins TRBV9 to TRBJ2-1, with D possibly being TRBD2 (7 bases). V lost 1 base, J lost 4 bases, and 15 bases lay in between. CDR1 and CDR2 (germline): SGDLS, YYNGEE. This CDR3 spans 16 amino acids. CDR3 nucleotides: TGTGCCAGCAGCGTATTCCATGCGGGGGCTTACAATGAGCAGTTCTTC. It is translated as CASSVFHAGAYNEQFF.

The V call is TRBV7-2, the J call TRBJ2-7, with TRBD2 matching 10 bases. V shed 5 bases, J shed 3 bases, and the junction held 10 bases outside the gene matches. The germline V gene encodes CDR1 SGHTA and CDR2 FQGNSA. The CDR3 contains 16 residues. The CDR3 region is CASSKGGTSGIYEQYF. CDR3 coding DNA: TGTGCCAGCAGCAAAGGAGGAACTAGCGGGATCTACGAGCAGTACTTC.

The chain couples TRBV19 to TRBJ1-5, with a weak D call TRBD1 (5 bases). The CDR3 extends over 14 amino acids. CDR1 and CDR2 from the germline V gene are LNHDA and SQIVND (reference sequence). V dropped 3 bases and J dropped 7 bases, with 13 bases sitting between them. The DNA for the CDR3 is TGTGCCAGTAGTATCAGTGGGGGGGACCAGCCCCAGCATTTT. Translation gives CASSISGGDQPQHF.

The chain recombines TRBV7-9 with TRBJ1-1; D remains ambiguous. Trimming removed 3 bases from V and 8 bases from J, with 7 bases in between. Germline CDR1 SEHNR, CDR2 FQNEAQ (reference sequence). The CDR3 has 11 amino acids. The CDR3, as DNA: TGTGCCAGCAGCTTTTCGGAAGAAGCTTTCTTT. It specifies CASSFSEEAFF.

The chain employs TRBV5-5 and TRBJ2-5, with TRBD1 matching 7 bases. V lost 5 bases to trimming and J lost 1 base; unmatched junction nucleotides: 5. The CDR3 has 14 residues. CDR1 SGHKS and CDR2 YYEKEE come from the germline V gene (reference sequence). The CDR3 region is CASRTQGTQETQYF. The CDR3 DNA is TGTGCCAGCAGGACACAGGGGACCCAAGAGACCCAGTACTTC. Full variable domain (remainder filled in from reference TRBV5-5 and TRBJ2-5): DAGVTQSPTHLIKTRGQQVTLRCSPISGHKSVSWYQQVLGQGPQFIFQYYEKEERGRGNFPDRFSARQFPNYSSELNVNALLLGDSALYLCASRTQGTQETQYFGPGTRLLVL.

This chain uses TRBV25-1 with TRBJ2-3; TRBD1 matches 7 bases. The CDR3 sequence is 17 residues long. Germline V gives CDR1 MGHDK, CDR2 SYGVNS. J was trimmed by 1 base and V by 2 bases; bases with no gene match: 9. This chain's CDR3 is CASSEGIGTAGTDTQYF. CDR3 DNA sequence: TGTGCCAGCAGTGAAGGGATAGGGACAGCCGGCACAGATACGCAGTATTTT.

This clone was recorded once. Here the CDR3 DNA reads TGTGCCAGCAGCCAAGAGAAGGGCCCCAGCTCCTACGAGCAGTACTTC. This encodes CASSQEKGPSSYEQYF. This chain uses TRBV4-2 with TRBJ2-7, with D uncertain. Trimming removed 0 bases from V and 0 bases from J, with 12 bases in between. Germline assignment: CDR1 LGHNA and CDR2 YNFKEQ. The CDR3 covers 16 residues.

The J gene is TRBJ2-4, the V gene TRBV12-5; 11 positions match TRBD2. The CDR3 is 14 amino acids. The V gene's germline CDR1 is LGHNT and CDR2 FRNRAP. The junction had 6 bases not matched to a gene; V was cut back by 7 bases and J by 7 bases. The CDR3: CASAISGRANIQYF. CDR3 coding DNA: TGTGCTAGTGCTATTAGCGGGAGGGCGAACATTCAGTACTTC.

V is TRBV30 and J is TRBJ2-7; D is unresolved. Germline CDR1 GTSNPN, CDR2 SVGIG (reference sequence). Trimming removed 0 bases at V and 6 bases at J, with 9 bases between. CDR3 length equals 12 residues. Written as DNA, the CDR3 is TGTGCCTGGAGTGTACGATTAGCCGAGCAGTACTTC. This translates into CAWSVRLAEQYF.

The chain is built from TRBV6-5 and TRBJ1-5; TRBD1 might be the D (6 bases). The V gene lost 2 bases and the J gene lost 5 bases, with 10 bases spanning the gap. This CDR3 spans 14 amino acids. Germline lookup yields CDR1 MNHEY and CDR2 SVGAGI. Written as DNA, the CDR3 is TGTGCCAGCAGTTACGGAGGGGGATATCAGCCCCAGCATTTT. Translating gives CASSYGGGYQPQHF.

In this sample, this clone turned up once. Additional DNA sequences in this sample encode the identical CDR3. V is TRBV18 and J is TRBJ1-1; no clear D. Germline assignment: CDR1 KGHSH and CDR2 LQKENI. Between the trimmed V and J ends, which lost 1 base and 1 base, there was a span of 4 bases. The CDR3 is 13 amino acids. The CDR3 DNA reads TGTGCCAGCTCACCACGTGAGAACACTGAAGCTTTCTTT. Its translation is CASSPRENTEAFF.

The chain has TRBV5-1 and TRBJ1-1; D gene unclear. Trimming took off 5 bases at V and 3 bases at J, with 11 bases between the two ends. Germline V lookup: CDR1 SGHRS, CDR2 YFSETQ. CDR3 length equals 13 residues. Here the CDR3 DNA reads TGCGCCAGCAGGCCCGACGGATACACTGAAGCTTTCTTT. Translation gives CASRPDGYTEAFF.